The rows below give T cell receptor beta chains drawn from one sample of a study of response to subunit inactivated influenza vaccine. MiXCR, run by TCRdb on the RT-PCR reads, gives a single entry per CDR3 protein. This sample has 800,000 to 1,000,000 distinct CDR3 sequences; roughly 20% occur once, and the top ten carry roughly 10%. The sample was PBMCs from blood, taken less than 6 days after vaccination. The receptors shown here come from a man in his fifties or sixties who received an inactivated influenza vaccine. Each CDR3 is given with its conserved first and last residue. The D gene is left open where the match is weak. Only some rows state a clone size, as once, few, many or a class for expanded clones.

TRBJ1-1,TRBV12-3/TRBV12-4,NA,few,CASSLRRDTEAFF,TGTGCCAGCAGTTTACGGAGAGACACTGAAGCTTTCTTT
TRBJ1-2,TRBV20-1,TRBD1,few,CSARATGNYGYTF,TGCAGTGCTAGGGCGACAGGGAACTATGGCTACACCTTC
TRBJ2-3,TRBV5-6,TRBD1,NA,CASSWGTGKGDTQYF,TGTGCCAGCAGCTGGGGGACAGGGAAAGGGGATACGCAGTATTTT
TRBJ2-1,TRBV6-1,TRBD2,many,CASRLRGTSGINEQFF,TGTGCCAGCAGGCTACGAGGGACTAGCGGAATCAATGAGCAGTTCTTC
TRBJ2-2,TRBV12-3/TRBV12-4,TRBD1,few,CASSKGTGGTGELFF,TGTGCCAGCAGCAAAGGGACAGGGGGCACCGGGGAGCTGTTTTTT
TRBJ2-4,TRBV11-2,NA,NA,CASSPRTGSIAKNIQYF,TGTGCCAGCAGCCCCAGGACGGGATCCATAGCCAAAAACATTCAGTACTTC
TRBJ2-2,TRBV5-1,TRBD2,NA,CASSSSGISGTSNTGELFF,TGCGCCAGCAGCTCCTCGGGTATTAGCGGGACTTCGAACACCGGGGAGCTGTTTTTT
TRBJ2-5,TRBV6-5,TRBD2,many,CASSYSASGRPETQYF,TGTGCCAGCAGTTACTCGGCTAGCGGGAGGCCAGAGACCCAGTACTTC
TRBJ2-7,TRBV9,NA,NA,CASSVDGNEQYF,TGTGCCAGCAGCGTAGATGGAAACGAGCAGTACTTC
TRBJ2-1,TRBV15,NA,NA,CATSPVGASYNEQFF,TGTGCCACCAGCCCAGTTGGGGCCTCCTACAATGAGCAGTTCTTC
TRBJ1-1,TRBV7-9,NA,NA,CASNPLVGEAGAFF,TGTGCCAGCAACCCCCTTGTTGGAGAAGCTGGAGCTTTCTTT
TRBJ2-6,TRBV4-1,TRBD2,NA,CASSLPLGRRRAGANVLTF,TGCGCCAGCAGCCTTCCTCTCGGGAGGCGACGTGCCGGGGCCAACGTCCTGACTTTC
TRBJ2-5,TRBV5-1,NA,many,CASSSGSQETQYF,TGCGCCAGCAGCTCAGGATCACAAGAGACCCAGTACTTC
TRBJ2-1,TRBV27,TRBD1,few,CASSSWTGGPYNEQFF,TGTGCCAGCAGTTCCTGGACAGGGGGCCCCTACAATGAGCAGTTCTTC
TRBJ2-5,TRBV27,TRBD2,NA,CASTRGGGYGQETQYF,TGTGCCAGCACCCGTGGGGGAGGGTATGGCCAAGAGACCCAGTACTTC
TRBJ1-6,TRBV12-3/TRBV12-4,NA,once,CASSRVPNSPLHF,TGTGCCAGCAGTCGGGTTCCTAATTCACCCCTCCACTTT
TRBJ1-2,TRBV4-3,NA,NA,CASSQEPGYYYGYTF,TGCGCCAGCAGCCAAGAGCCAGGGTACTACTATGGCTACACCTTC
TRBJ2-7,TRBV6-5,TRBD1,many,CASSQTGSDEQYF,TGTGCCAGCAGTCAGACAGGGTCTGACGAGCAGTACTTC
TRBJ2-7,TRBV11-2,NA,NA,CASSLDTGQKPPYEQYF,TGTGCCAGCAGCTTAGATACAGGACAGAAGCCGCCCTACGAGCAGTACTTC
TRBJ2-1,TRBV20-1,NA,many,CSALPAYEQFF,TGCAGTGCTTTACCGGCCTATGAGCAGTTCTTC